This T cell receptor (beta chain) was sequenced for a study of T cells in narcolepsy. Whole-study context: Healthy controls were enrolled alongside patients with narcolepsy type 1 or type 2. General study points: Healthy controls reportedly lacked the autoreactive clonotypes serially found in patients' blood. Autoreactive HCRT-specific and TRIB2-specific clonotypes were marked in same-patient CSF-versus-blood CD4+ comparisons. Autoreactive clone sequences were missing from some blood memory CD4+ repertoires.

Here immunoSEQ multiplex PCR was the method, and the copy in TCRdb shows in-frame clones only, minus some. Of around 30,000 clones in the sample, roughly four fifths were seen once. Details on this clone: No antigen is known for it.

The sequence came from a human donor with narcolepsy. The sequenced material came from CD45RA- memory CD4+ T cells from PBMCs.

The CDR3 coding sequence is TGTGCCAGCAGCAAAAGGACAGTTGGGGCCAACGTCCTGACTTTC. It specifies CASSKRTVGANVLTF. This chain links TRBV5-8 with TRBJ2-6; the D gene is possibly TRBD1 (6 bases). Trimming stripped 4 bases from V and 3 bases from J, with 11 bases between. The V gene's germline CDR1 is SGHTS and CDR2 YDEGEE. This CDR3 contains 15 residues.